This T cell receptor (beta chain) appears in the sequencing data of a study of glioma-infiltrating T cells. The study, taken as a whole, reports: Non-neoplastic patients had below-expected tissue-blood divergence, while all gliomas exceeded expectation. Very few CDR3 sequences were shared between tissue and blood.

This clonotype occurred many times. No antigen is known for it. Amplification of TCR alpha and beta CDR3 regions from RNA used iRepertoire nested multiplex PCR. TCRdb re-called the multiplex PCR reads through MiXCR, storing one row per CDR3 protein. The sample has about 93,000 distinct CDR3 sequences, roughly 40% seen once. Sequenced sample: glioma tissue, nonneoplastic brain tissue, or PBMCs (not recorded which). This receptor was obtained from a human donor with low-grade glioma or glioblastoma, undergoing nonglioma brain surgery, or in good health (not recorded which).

CDR3 sequence reads: CASSPDRGRNEQYF. The CDR3 coding sequence is TGCGCCAGCAGCCCGGACAGGGGACGAAACGAGCAGTACTTC. The rearrangement links TRBV5-1 to TRBJ2-7, with 9 positions matching TRBD1. Losses at the gene ends were 4 bases for V and 5 bases for J; bases not matched to a gene: 7. The germline CDR1 and CDR2 sequences are SGHRS and YFSETQ. CDR3 length: 14 amino acids.